This T cell receptor (beta chain) appears in the sequencing data of a study of response to subunit inactivated influenza vaccine. From germline, CDR1 is SGHTA and CDR2 FQGTGA. There are 13 residues in the CDR3. J gave up 6 bases and V 5 bases, and 5 bases lay outside the gene matches. From the RT-PCR reads, TCRdb called clonotypes with MiXCR, one entry per CDR3 protein. Here the sample spans 650,000 to 850,000 distinct CDR3 sequences, about 14% being singletons. The chain carries TRBV7-3 and TRBJ2-5; 8 bases are shared with TRBD1. This receptor was taken from a man aged 50 to 60 who received an inactivated influenza vaccine. The sequencing here drew on PBMCs from blood, taken 14 to 15 days before vaccination. As DNA, the CDR3 is TGTGCCAGCAGCGGGGACAGGTCGAAGACCCAGTACTTC. Amino acid sequence: CASSGDRSKTQYF.